The 32 T cell receptor beta chains below were found in one sample sequenced in a study of cytomegalovirus exposure and HLA in healthy donors. The primer mix had 60 Vbeta and 13 Jbeta primers. TCRdb keeps only in-frame clones here, not all; method: immunoSEQ multiplex PCR. The sample comprises some 180,000 clones, around four fifths of which are singletons, and roughly 3.5% rests with the top ten. Sequenced sample: PBMCs. These receptors all stem from a woman aged 60 to 75 in good health and CMV-seropositive.

The V and J genes are TRBV25-1 and TRBJ2-7; D is unclear. V gave up 5 bases and J gave up 6 bases, with 11 bases separating them. The V gene's germline CDR1 is MGHDK and CDR2 SYGVNS. The CDR3 has 12 amino acids. The CDR3 is CASSSVVLEQYF. The CDR3 DNA follows: TGTGCCAGCAGTTCGGTCGTCCTCGAGCAGTACTTC.

The genes are TRBV28 and TRBJ2-7; 8 bases fit TRBD1. Germline-derived CDR1 and CDR2 are MDHEN and SYDVKM. The J segment lost 1 base and the V segment lost 6 bases, leaving 5 bases of the junction unmatched. The CDR3 is 14 residues long. The CDR3 DNA follows: TGTGCCAGCAGACGGACAGGGTCTTCCTACGAGCAGTACTTC. It specifies CASRRTGSSYEQYF.

Of note for this clone: Germline is not matched at one junction end, which may reflect a read error. V usage is TRBV6-5 and J usage is TRBJ1-2; a weak D match, TRBD1 (6 bases). Germline V gene data show CDR1 as MNHEY and CDR2 as SVGAGI. The CDR3 totals 12 residues. DNA for the CDR3: TGTGCCGGCAGCTCCCCCAGGGGAGGCTACACCTTC. It translates to CAGSSPRGGYTF.

In this sample, this clone is medium-sized. Here the CDR3 reads CASSGPGVREQYF. The CDR3 DNA reads as TGTGCCAGCAGTGGTCCAGGGGTTCGTGAGCAGTACTTC. The chain uses TRBV2 and TRBJ2-7; perhaps TRBD1 as D (6 bases). The V gene lost 4 bases and the J gene lost 7 bases, with 14 bases spanning the gap. Germline CDR1 is SNHLY and CDR2 is FYNNEI. CDR3 length: 13 amino acids.

CDR3 amino acids: CASSISDRGEYGYTF. In DNA, the CDR3 is TGTGCCAGCAGCATCTCGGACAGGGGGGAGTATGGCTACACCTTC. The J gene is TRBJ1-2, the V gene TRBV9; 10 bases map to TRBD1. CDR1 SGDLS and CDR2 YYNGEE come from the germline V gene. V lost 4 bases, J lost 5 bases, and 8 bases stayed unmatched. The length of the CDR3 is 15 residues.

V is TRBV6-1 and J is TRBJ1-2, with 7 nucleotides matching TRBD1. The CDR3 spans 17 residues. V lost 1 base and J lost 1; bases outside the gene matches: 9. CDR1 is MNHNS, CDR2 SASEGT, per germline. CDR3 loop: CASSEDNRGRYNYGYTF. The CDR3 DNA reads as TGTGCCAGCAGTGAAGATAACAGGGGAAGGTATAACTATGGCTACACCTTC.

This clone was detected only a few times. The chain couples TRBV5-8 to TRBJ2-1, with D maybe TRBD1 (6 bases). Germline V CDR1 and CDR2: SGHTS, YDEGEE. V lost 0 bases, J lost 2 bases, and 9 bases lay in between. The length of the CDR3 is 15 residues. CDR3: CASSLEGGAYNEQFF. CDR3 in DNA: TGTGCCAGCAGCTTGGAAGGGGGAGCCTACAATGAGCAGTTCTTC. Supplemented by reference TRBV5-8 and TRBJ2-1, the full variable domain reads EAGVTQSPTHLIKTRGQQATLRCSPISGHTSVYWYQQALGLGLQFLLWYDEGEERNRGNFPPRFSGRQFPNYSSELNVNALELEDSALYLCASSLEGGAYNEQFFGPGTRLTVL.

The chain is built from TRBV28 and TRBJ1-2, with D possibly matching TRBD1 (5 bases). Germline values: CDR1 MDHEN, CDR2 SYDVKM. The germline V and J ends were trimmed by 4 bases and 4 bases, with 16 bases remaining between them. The CDR3 loop spans 15 amino acids. The CDR3 loop reads CASSSQKGVFYGYTF. CDR3 DNA sequence: TGTGCCAGCAGTTCACAGAAAGGGGTTTTCTATGGCTACACCTTC.

The V gene is TRBV5-5, the J gene TRBJ2-7; 9 bases map to TRBD1. Germline V gene sequence: CDR1 SGHKS, CDR2 YYEKEE (reference sequence). With 4 bases clipped from V and 4 bases from J, the junction kept 6 bases outside the gene matches. There are 14 residues in the CDR3. The CDR3 spells CASSPGQGRYEQYF. CDR3 nucleotides: TGTGCCAGCAGCCCTGGACAGGGGAGATACGAGCAGTACTTC.

The V and J genes are TRBV27 and TRBJ1-2, with 7 bases that match TRBD1. V was clipped by 3 bases and J by 7 bases; unmatched bases: 11. The CDR3 extends over 15 amino acids. CDR1 is MNHEY, CDR2 SMNVEV, per germline (reference sequence). The CDR3 here is CASSFIGTEVAGYTF. The CDR3 bases are TGTGCCAGCAGTTTTATCGGGACAGAAGTGGCTGGCTACACCTTC.

V gene TRBV6-5 combines with J gene TRBJ2-5; possibly TRBD1 for D (5 bases). With the DNA end fitting TRBJ2-7 better, the J assignment may be wrong. This CDR3 has 14 amino acids. CDR1 MNHEY and CDR2 SVGAGI come from the germline V gene. CDR3 DNA sequence: TGTGCCAGCTCCCGTACTCAGGGATCCTACGAGCAGTACTTC. It codes for CASSRTQGSYEQYF.

CDR3 in amino acids: CASSLDGNNQPQHF. CDR3 in DNA: TGTGCCAGCAGCTTAGACGGGAACAATCAGCCCCAGCATTTT. The chain links TRBV7-9 to TRBJ1-5; D uncertain. Germline CDR1 is SEHNR and CDR2 is FQNEAQ (reference sequence). This CDR3 is 14 amino acids long. With 1 base removed from V and 3 bases from J, the gap between germline ends came to 7 bases. The entire variable domain, with the rest obtained from reference TRBV7-9 and TRBJ1-5, is as follows: DTGVSQNPRHKITKRGQNVTFRCDPISEHNRLYWYRQTLGQGPEFLTYFQNEAQLEKSRLLSDRFSAERPKGSFSTLEIQRTEQGDSAMYLCASSLDGNNQPQHFGDGTRLSIL.

The chain has TRBV5-1 and TRBJ1-1; 8 bases line up with TRBD1. V lost 4 bases to trimming and J lost 11 bases; unmatched junction nucleotides: 19. Per the germline V gene, CDR1 is SGHRS and CDR2 is YFSETQ. This CDR3 has 16 amino acids. This CDR3 is CASSPRDRIKRGVAFF. The CDR3 DNA follows: TGCGCCAGCAGCCCAAGGGACAGGATCAAACGGGGGGTCGCTTTCTTT.

The rearrangement links TRBV19 to TRBJ1-4, with D uncertain. From germline, CDR1 is LNHDA and CDR2 SQIVND (reference sequence). V lost 5 bases and J 0 bases, leaving 13 bases between the germline ends. The length of the CDR3 is 16 residues. Written as DNA, the CDR3 is TGTGCCAGTAGTTCGTGGGGAGGTTCAACTAATGAAAAACTGTTTTTT. Translated, it gives CASSSWGGSTNEKLFF. Using reference TRBV19 and TRBJ1-4 for the parts outside the CDR3, the full variable domain is DGGITQSPKYLFRKEGQNVTLSCEQNLNHDAMYWYRQDPGQGLRLIYYSQIVNDFQKGDIAEGYSVSREKKESFPLTVTSAQKNPTAFYLCASSSWGGSTNEKLFFGSGTQLSVL.

The V and J genes are TRBV18 and TRBJ1-5; 8 bases are shared with TRBD1. This CDR3 region has 15 residues. The V segment lost 2 bases and the J segment 6 bases; nucleotides outside the gene matches: 6. CDR1 and CDR2 (germline): KGHSH, LQKENI. CDR3 sequence: CASSPYGQGGQPQHF. The CDR3 region has the DNA TGTGCCAGCTCACCATACGGACAGGGCGGTCAGCCCCAGCATTTT.

The chain employs TRBV5-4 and TRBJ2-6, with 10 bases aligning to TRBD1. Germline V gene sequence: CDR1 SGHNT, CDR2 YYREEE (reference sequence). With V trimmed by 4 bases and J by 3 bases, 7 bases remained unmatched. The CDR3 extends over 17 amino acids. The CDR3 protein is CASSVGTGVGGANVLTF. The CDR3 region has the DNA TGTGCCAGCAGCGTCGGGACAGGGGTGGGTGGGGCCAACGTCCTGACTTTC.

The chain carries TRBV18 and TRBJ2-7; 7 nucleotides match TRBD1. Germline CDR1 and CDR2: KGHSH and LQKENI. V lost 3 bases to trimming and J lost 7 bases; unmatched junction nucleotides: 12. This CDR3 is 15 amino acids long. CDR3 protein: CASSPERQGKGEQYF. CDR3 nucleotide sequence: TGTGCCAGCTCACCTGAGCGACAGGGTAAGGGGGAGCAGTACTTC.

The chain combines TRBV2 with TRBJ2-7, with D perhaps TRBD1 (6 bases). Per the germline V gene, CDR1 is SNHLY and CDR2 is FYNNEI. Trimming left V 6 bases short and J 3 bases short, with 9 bases between. CDR3 size: 12 residues. CDR3 in amino acids: CASSRDNYEQYF. The CDR3 region has the DNA TGTGCCAGCAGCAGGGACAACTACGAGCAGTACTTC.

The CDR3 protein is CASSTNLLAGRADTQYF. The CDR3 bases are TGTGCCAGCAGCACTAACCTCCTAGCGGGCCGGGCAGATACGCAGTATTTT. The rearrangement joins TRBV27 to TRBJ2-3, with 8 bases matching TRBD2. The trim removed 6 bases at V and 4 bases at J, leaving 15 bases unmatched. The germline gives CDR1 MNHEY, CDR2 SMNVEV (reference sequence). This CDR3 is 17 amino acids long.

This clone has just a few counts. V and J are TRBV27 and TRBJ1-2; 7 bases fit TRBD1. The V gene's germline CDR1 is MNHEY and CDR2 SMNVEV (reference sequence). The CDR3 is 15 amino acids. The V and J ends lost 4 bases and 4 bases, in that order; junction bases with no gene match: 9. The CDR3, as DNA: TGTGCCAGCAGTTCCCAATCCGGGACAGTCTATGGCTACACCTTC. This codes for CASSSQSGTVYGYTF.

This clone has only one observation. V usage is TRBV7-2 and J usage is TRBJ2-7; a weak D match, TRBD1 (6 bases). V lost 4 bases, J lost 7 bases, and 17 bases lay in between. The CDR3 runs to 14 residues. Per germline, CDR1 SGHTA and CDR2 FQGNSA. Written as DNA, the CDR3 is TGTGCCAGCAGCTCCCGAAAACAGGGCTGGGAGCAGTACTTC. Translated: CASSSRKQGWEQYF.

The rearrangement links TRBV9 to TRBJ1-2, with D uncertain. CDR1 is SGDLS, CDR2 YYNGEE, per germline. V dropped 3 bases and J dropped 8 bases, with 14 bases sitting between them. CDR3 length: 13 residues. The CDR3 bases are TGTGCCAGCAGCGGAGGCCTAACACCCGGCTACACCTTC. It encodes CASSGGLTPGYTF. The entire variable domain, with the rest obtained from reference TRBV9 and TRBJ1-2, is as follows: DSGVTQTPKHLITATGQRVTLRCSPRSGDLSVYWYQQSLDQGLQFLIQYYNGEERAKGNILERFSAQQFPDLHSELNLSSLELGDSALYFCASSGGLTPGYTFGSGTRLTVV.

The chain combines TRBV30 with TRBJ1-4, with TRBD1 identical over 7 bases. The CDR3 contains 14 residues. The ends lost 2 bases at V and 5 bases at J; junction bases unmatched: 5. From germline, CDR1 is GTSNPN and CDR2 SVGIG (reference sequence). The CDR3 bases are TGTGCCTGGAGTCAGAGACAGGGAAATGAAAAACTGTTTTTT. This codes for CAWSQRQGNEKLFF.

J is TRBJ1-2 and V is TRBV7-6; 8 bases are a match to TRBD1. From germline, CDR1 is SGHVS and CDR2 FNYEAQ. V was clipped by 5 bases and J by 7 bases; unmatched bases: 9. The CDR3 contains 14 residues. The CDR3, as DNA: TGTGCCAGCAGCCTCCGGACAGGGACGGGTGGCTACACCTTC. Translation gives CASSLRTGTGGYTF.

The CDR3 reads CASSLATGGGSPLHF. The CDR3 coding sequence is TGTGCCAGCAGCTTAGCCACAGGGGGTGGTTCACCCCTCCACTTT. The V gene is TRBV7-2, the J gene TRBJ1-6; 8 nucleotides align to TRBD1. The CDR3 totals 15 residues. V lost 0 bases to trimming and J lost 9 bases; unmatched junction nucleotides: 4. Looked up from germline, CDR1 is SGHTA and CDR2 is FQGNSA.

The CDR3 region is CASSDSYQGGTQYF. CDR3 DNA: TGTGCCAGCAGTGACTCTTACCAGGGGGGGACCCAGTACTTC. J is TRBJ2-5 and V is TRBV25-1, with TRBD1 as a possible D gene (7 bases). The germline V gene encodes CDR1 MGHDK and CDR2 SYGVNS. This CDR3 spans 14 amino acids. V lost 3 bases and J 7 bases, leaving 15 bases between the germline ends.

CDR3 region: CASSQAGSRNEKLFF. The CDR3 region has the DNA TGTGCCAGTAGCCAAGCCGGGTCGCGAAATGAAAAACTGTTTTTT. The genes are TRBV19 and TRBJ1-4; D gene ambiguous. This CDR3 contains 15 residues. From germline, CDR1 is LNHDA and CDR2 SQIVND (reference sequence). Trimming shortened V by 6 bases and J by 5 bases, and 16 bases separated the two germline ends.

This chain uses TRBV6-5 with TRBJ2-5; 7 bases agree with TRBD2. This CDR3 is 13 amino acids long. Germline assignment: CDR1 MNHEY and CDR2 SVGAGI. Trimming at V came to 8 bases and at J to 5 bases, leaving 8 bases not matched to a gene. CDR3: CASWPRGYETQYF. The CDR3, as DNA: TGTGCCAGCTGGCCGCGGGGGTATGAGACCCAGTACTTC.

The genes are TRBV29-1 and TRBJ2-7, with D perhaps matching TRBD2 (6 bases). Trimming removed 6 bases at V and 7 bases at J, with 10 bases between. In germline, CDR1 is SQVTM, CDR2 ANQGSEA. The CDR3 has 10 residues. The CDR3 sequence is CSVGTGEQYF. CDR3 DNA sequence: TGCAGCGTCGGGACTGGGGAGCAGTACTTC.

A few counts support this clone. This chain connects TRBV9 to TRBJ1-1, with D possibly being TRBD1 (5 bases). Germline CDR1 and CDR2: SGDLS and YYNGEE. V was shortened by 6 bases and J by 0 bases, with 21 bases between the two germline ends. The CDR3 is 17 residues long. The CDR3 loop reads CASTPGGGKLMNTEAFF. Here the CDR3 DNA reads TGTGCCAGCACCCCCGGGGGGGGAAAACTTATGAACACTGAAGCTTTCTTT.

This clone has only one observation. V usage is TRBV7-3 and J usage is TRBJ2-7, with D possibly TRBD2 on 6 matching bases. CDR3 size: 15 residues. Trimming removed 0 bases from V and 4 bases from J, with 13 bases in between. Germline V gives CDR1 SGHTA, CDR2 FQGTGA. CDR3 region: CASSLTGGTTYEQYF. DNA of the CDR3: TGTGCCAGCAGCTTAACGGGGGGAACAACATACGAGCAGTACTTC.

The V gene is TRBV2, the J gene TRBJ2-3; D may be TRBD1 (5 bases). Trimming removed 6 bases from V and 3 bases from J, with 16 bases in between. From germline, CDR1 is SNHLY and CDR2 FYNNEI. The CDR3 spans 15 residues. The CDR3 protein is CASRLGPYGTDTQYF. CDR3 bases: TGTGCCAGCAGACTGGGGCCCTACGGGACAGATACGCAGTATTTT.